This T cell receptor beta chain derives from a study of CD8 T cells in Susac syndrome. Points from the study as a whole: It was acknowledged in the study that its TCR sequencing and HLA analysis involved a relatively small number of individuals.

Random hexamers primed reverse transcription of roughly 0.45 to 1 ug RNA. Amplification of TCR beta CDR3 was carried out by immunoSEQ multiplex PCR, which covered 54 Vbeta and 13 Jbeta segments. MiXCR, applied by TCRdb to the immunoSEQ multiplex PCR reads, yields one record per CDR3 protein. The sample holds some 150,000 distinct CDR3 sequences; 85% to 95% are singletons and the top ten take around 0.21%. TCR beta sequencing was performed on blood CD8+ and CD4+ T cells. The multiple sclerosis controls were treatment-naive patients, and their relapsing-remitting disease was stable or active. A remark on this clonotype: The antigen is not known.

V shed 3 bases and J shed 6 bases, with 13 bases lying between them. The CDR3 is 13 residues long. The germline V gene encodes CDR1 SGDLS and CDR2 YYNGEE. This receptor was identified in a human donor with multiple sclerosis. The chain joins TRBV9 to TRBJ2-7; perhaps D is TRBD1 or TRBD2 (5 bases each). The sample comprised CD8+ T cells from PBMCs. CDR3 loop: CASSGSGTSEQYF. The CDR3, as DNA: TGTGCCAGCAGCGGTAGTGGGACCTCCGAGCAGTACTTC.